The 13 T cell receptor beta chains listed next were all sequenced from one sample in a study of tumor and adjacent non-tumor tissue in lung cancer. TCRbeta libraries were built with three rounds of nested PCR, modified from ARM-PCR. TCRdb re-called the multiplex PCR reads with MiXCR, one entry per CDR3 protein. The sample records 100,000 or so distinct CDR3 sequences, about 62% being singletons. RNA was extracted from bulk tissue without any cell sorting. The normal lung tissue was taken more than 3 cm from the tumor edge. Sequencing was done on a sample of distant non-tumor lung tissue. The receptors here all came from a man aged 25-45 years with non-small cell lung cancer.

Concerning this clonotype itself: This may arise from a read error, as a much more abundant clone is one base away. The rearrangement joins TRBV20-1 to TRBJ2-2, with 7 bases aligning to TRBD2. Germline loops: CDR1 DFQATT, CDR2 SNEGSKA (reference sequence). The CDR3 sequence is 16 residues long. The CDR3 nucleotides are TGCAGTGCTAGGTGGCAGCGGGATGAGAACACCGGGGGGCTGTTTTTT. It specifies CSARWQRDENTGGLFF.

This clonotype was picked up many times. A junction end diverges from the germline sequence, so it may reflect a read error. The chain joins TRBV20-1 to TRBJ2-1; 11 positions match TRBD2. The CDR3 has 17 amino acids. The germline V gene encodes CDR1 DFQATT and CDR2 SNEGSKA (reference sequence). The CDR3 DNA follows: TGCAGTGCTAGGGGGTATAGCGGGAGGGCCTGGGGGAATGAGCAGCTCTTC. Translating gives CSARGYSGRAWGNEQLF.

A word on this clonotype: An end of the junction does not agree with germline; a read error may underlie this. CDR3 DNA sequence: TGCAGTGCTAGAGATCATTGGGGGAATGGTGGAGACACCGGGGAGCTGTCTTTT. Its protein is CSARDHWGNGGDTGELSF. The rearrangement joins TRBV20-1 to TRBJ2-2; D is perhaps TRBD1 or TRBD2 (5 bases each). Germline loops: CDR1 DFQATT, CDR2 SNEGSKA (reference sequence). This CDR3 is built from 18 residues.

This chain uses TRBV14 with TRBJ1-5; TRBD1 agrees at 8 bases. The germline V gene has CDR1 SGHDN and CDR2 FVKESK. The CDR3 sequence is 17 residues long. Germline trimming cut 0 bases from V and 0 bases from J; bases unmatched to any gene: 4. The CDR3 DNA reads as TGTGCCAGCAGCCAAGAGGGGACAGGATATAGCAATCAGCCCCAGCATTTT. Its protein is CASSQEGTGYSNQPQHF.

Note on this clonotype: Being one base from a much bigger clone, this may be a read error. V is TRBV4-1 and J is TRBJ2-3, with TRBD2 matching 7 bases. V lost 0 bases, J lost 2 bases, and 11 bases stayed unmatched. Germline V gives CDR1 MGHRA, CDR2 YSYEKL. The CDR3 runs to 18 residues. CDR3 in amino acids: CASSQDFRTRGFTDTQYF. CDR3 nucleotides: TGCGCCAGCAGCCAAGATTTCAGGACTAGAGGGTTCACAGATACGCAGTATTTT.

For this clonotype: A read error may account for a junction end that differs from germline. CDR3 bases: TGCTGCGTTGAGCCCCTCAGGGGGTCGGGAACCGGGGAGCTTTTTTTT. Protein: CCVEPLRGSGTGELFF. The chain has TRBV29-1 and TRBJ2-2; 7 nucleotides line up with TRBD1. The CDR3 totals 16 residues. Germline V gives CDR1 SQVTM, CDR2 ANQGSEA.

The chain couples TRBV12-3 or TRBV12-4 to TRBJ2-2, with D unresolved. CDR3 size: 13 residues. V lost 9 bases and J 5 bases, leaving 13 bases between the germline ends. The CDR3 nucleotides read TGTGCCAGTACTAAACAGTCGACCGGGGAGCTGTTTTTT. Encoded protein: CASTKQSTGELFF.

Concerning this clonotype: A junction end diverges from the germline sequence, so it may reflect a read error. This sequence joins TRBV12-3 or TRBV12-4 and TRBJ2-7; 13 bases are shared with TRBD2. CDR3 length equals 17 residues. For the CDR3, the DNA is TGTGCCAGCAGCCCAGGACTAGCGGGAGAGAATTCCTACGAGAAGTACTTC. Translation: CASSPGLAGENSYEKYF.

This chain links TRBV2 with TRBJ1-5; 10 bases line up with TRBD1. Germline CDR1 is SNHLY and CDR2 is FYNNEI. The CDR3 spans 15 residues. V lost 9 bases, J lost 3 bases, and 8 bases stayed unmatched. The CDR3 DNA follows: TGTGCCAGTGGGACAGGGGTCTTGAACAATCAGCCCCAGCATTTT. Translating gives CASGTGVLNNQPQHF.

This clonotype was recorded many times. The rearrangement links TRBV24-1 to TRBJ2-3; 8 nucleotides line up with TRBD2. The V segment lost 9 bases and the J segment 6 bases; nucleotides outside the gene matches: 7. CDR3 size: 13 residues. CDR1 KGHDR and CDR2 SFDVKD come from the germline V gene. This CDR3 reads CATQREGKDTQYF. In DNA form, the CDR3 reads TGTGCCACCCAACGGGAGGGGAAGGATACGCAGTATTTT.

This clonotype was detected a few times. The rearrangement joins TRBV19 to TRBJ1-1, with D perhaps matching TRBD1 (5 bases). Per the germline V gene, CDR1 is LNHDA and CDR2 is SQIVND (reference sequence). V dropped 7 bases and J dropped 0 bases, with 15 bases sitting between them. The CDR3 totals 15 residues. CDR3: CASTRDGSMNTEAFF. CDR3 DNA sequence: TGTGCCAGTACCCGGGACGGATCCATGAACACTGAAGCTTTCTTT. Based on the CDR3 plus reference TRBV19 and TRBJ1-1, the full variable domain is DGGITQSPKYLFRKEGQNVTLSCEQNLNHDAMYWYRQDPGQGLRLIYYSQIVNDFQKGDIAEGYSVSREKKESFPLTVTSAQKNPTAFYLCASTRDGSMNTEAFFGQGTRLTVV.

This clonotype has a count of ten or more. The V call is TRBV20-1, the J call TRBJ2-1, with 10 positions matching TRBD2. The CDR3 totals 17 residues. Germline assignment: CDR1 DFQATT and CDR2 SNEGSKA (reference sequence). V was pared by 3 bases and J by 6 bases, with 14 bases of the junction left unmatched. CDR3 loop: CSASPPAPGLASNEQFF. The CDR3 coding sequence is TGCAGTGCTAGCCCTCCTGCCCCGGGACTAGCGAGCAATGAGCAGTTCTTC.

In regard to this clonotype: Possible read error: a much larger clone is one base away. V is TRBV4-2 and J is TRBJ1-3, with D hard to call. Germline loops: CDR1 LGHNA, CDR2 YNFKEQ. This CDR3 is built from 15 residues. For the CDR3, the DNA is TGTGCCAGCAACCAAGATCTGGACCAGGGAAACACCATATATTTT. Translating it yields CASNQDLDQGNTIYF.